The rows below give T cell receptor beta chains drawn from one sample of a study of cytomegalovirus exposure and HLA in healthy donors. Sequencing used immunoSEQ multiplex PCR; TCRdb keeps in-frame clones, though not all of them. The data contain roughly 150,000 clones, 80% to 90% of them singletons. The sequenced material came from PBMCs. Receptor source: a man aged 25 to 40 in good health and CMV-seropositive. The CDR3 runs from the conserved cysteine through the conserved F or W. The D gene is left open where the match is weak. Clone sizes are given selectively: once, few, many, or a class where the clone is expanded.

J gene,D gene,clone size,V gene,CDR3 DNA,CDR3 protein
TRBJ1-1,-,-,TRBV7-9,TGTTCCAGCAGCCCCTCGGGGGGGTCGACTGAAGCTTTCTTT,CSSSPSGGSTEAFF
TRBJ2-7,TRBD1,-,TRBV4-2,TGTGCCAGCAGCCCAAGACAGGGTAGTTACGAGCAGTACTTC,CASSPRQGSYEQYF
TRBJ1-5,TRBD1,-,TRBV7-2,TGTGCCAGCAGCTCACTACCCAGACAGGGCGGTCAGCCCCAGCATTTT,CASSSLPRQGGQPQHF
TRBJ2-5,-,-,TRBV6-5,TGTGCCAGCAGTTATGGGGGAGGAGAGACCCAGTACTTC,CASSYGGGETQYF
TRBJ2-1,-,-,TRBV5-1,TGCGCCAGCAGCAAATCCTCCGGGACAACTTACAATGAGCAGTTCTTC,CASSKSSGTTYNEQFF
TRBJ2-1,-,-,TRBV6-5,TGTGCCAGCAGTCCGCAGGGGATAGTTTACAATGAGCAGTTCTTC,CASSPQGIVYNEQFF
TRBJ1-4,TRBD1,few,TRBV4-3,TGCGCCAGCAGCCAAGTTTGGACAGGGCGTGAAAAACTGTTTTTT,CASSQVWTGREKLFF
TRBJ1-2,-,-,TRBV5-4,TGTGCCAGCGGACTGAACCAGTATGGCTACACCTTC,CASGLNQYGYTF
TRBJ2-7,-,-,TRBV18,TGTGCCAGCTCACCGGGCTACTTTTCCCCGTCCTACGAGCAGTACTTC,CASSPGYFSPSYEQYF
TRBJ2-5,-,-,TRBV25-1,TGTGCCAGCAGTGCCGTAGAGACCCAGTACTTC,CASSAVETQYF
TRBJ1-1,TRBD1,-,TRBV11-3,TGTGCCAGCAGCCGGGGGACAGGGAAGGTTGCTGAAGCTTTCTTT,CASSRGTGKVAEAFF
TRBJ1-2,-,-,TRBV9,TGTGCCAGCAGCGTAGCGTCCGGGAGTAACTATGGCTACACCTTC,CASSVASGSNYGYTF
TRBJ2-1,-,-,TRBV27,TGTGCCAGCAGTTACGGTTCTGGGCATGAGCAGTTCTTC,CASSYGSGHEQFF
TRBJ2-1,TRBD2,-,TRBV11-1,TGTGCCAGCAGCTTAGATTCAGGACTAGGTTACAATGAGCAGTTCTTC,CASSLDSGLGYNEQFF
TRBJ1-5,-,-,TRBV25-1,TGTGCCAGCCAGCCACAGGGAGTGGACAGACCCCAGCATTTT,CASQPQGVDRPQHF
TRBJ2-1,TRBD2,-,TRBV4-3,TGCGCCAGCAGCCAGGACCCCTGGGCTAGCGGGAGTTTTTACAATGAGCAGTTCTTC,CASSQDPWASGSFYNEQFF
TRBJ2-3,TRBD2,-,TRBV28,TGTGCCAGCAGCGTTGGCGGGACTAAGGATACGCAGTATTTT,CASSVGGTKDTQYF
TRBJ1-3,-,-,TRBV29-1,TGCAGCGTTGGCCGAGGGGGCTCTGGAAACACCATATATTTT,CSVGRGGSGNTIYF
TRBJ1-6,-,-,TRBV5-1,TGCGCCAGCAGCTTGGAACAGGCGAGCTCCTATAATTCACCCCTCCACTTT,CASSLEQASSYNSPLHF
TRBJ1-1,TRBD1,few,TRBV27,TGTGCCAGCAGTCTACGGACAGGTGTCGCTTTCTTT,CASSLRTGVAFF
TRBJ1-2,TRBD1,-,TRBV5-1,TGCGCCAGCAGCTTGGAACAGGGGGCGATCTATGGCTACACCTTC,CASSLEQGAIYGYTF
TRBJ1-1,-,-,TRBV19,TGTGCCAGTCGGGGGAGAATGAACACTGAAGCTTTCTTT,CASRGRMNTEAFF
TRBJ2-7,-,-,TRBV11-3,TGTGCCAGCAGCACGAGAGCCTACGAGCGGCAGTACTTC,CASSTRAYERQYF
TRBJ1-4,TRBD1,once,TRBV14,TGTGCCAGCAGCCTCAGGGGGACCAAAGCTGAAAAACTGTTTTTT,CASSLRGTKAEKLFF
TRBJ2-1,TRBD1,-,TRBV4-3,TGCGCCAGCAGCCAGGGACAGGGTAGCGGCGATGAGCAGTTCTTC,CASSQGQGSGDEQFF
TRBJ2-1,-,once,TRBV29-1,TGCAGCGTTGAAGATGGGGGGTATGAGCAGTTCTTC,CSVEDGGYEQFF
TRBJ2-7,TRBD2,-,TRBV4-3,TGCGCCAGCAGCCAAGGACTAGCGGGAGTGGTGGGATCCTACGAGCAGTACTTC,CASSQGLAGVVGSYEQYF
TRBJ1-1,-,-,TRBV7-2,TGTGCCAGCAGCTCGGTCCGGAACACTGAAGCTTTCTTT,CASSSVRNTEAFF
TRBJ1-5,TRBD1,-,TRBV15,TGTGCCACCAGCTCAAGTTGGAGAAGACAGGGGGCAAAGCAGCCCCAGCATTTT,CATSSSWRRQGAKQPQHF
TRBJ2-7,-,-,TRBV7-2,TGTGCCAGCAGCTTTGTGGCGGAGGGAACCTACGAGCAGTACTTC,CASSFVAEGTYEQYF
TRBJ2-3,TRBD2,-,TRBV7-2,TGTGCCAGCAGCTTTAGCAGCGGGAGTAGGAGCACAGATACGCAGTATTTT,CASSFSSGSRSTDTQYF
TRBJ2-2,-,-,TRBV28,TGTGCCAGCAGTTTCGTACTCGGGGAGCTGTTTTTT,CASSFVLGELFF
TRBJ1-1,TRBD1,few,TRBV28,TGTGCCAGCAGTGGAGCCGACAGGGGTGACACTGAAGCTTTCTTT,CASSGADRGDTEAFF
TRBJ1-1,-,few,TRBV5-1,TGCGCCAGCACATGGGAGGGATACATGAACACTGAAGCTTTCTTT,CASTWEGYMNTEAFF
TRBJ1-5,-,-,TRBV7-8,TGTGCCAGCAGCTTAGGACAGGCGGAGCCCCAGCATTTT,CASSLGQAEPQHF
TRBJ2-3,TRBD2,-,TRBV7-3,TGTGCCAGCAGCTTGACTAGCGGGAGTCACGATACGCAGTATTTT,CASSLTSGSHDTQYF
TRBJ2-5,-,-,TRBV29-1,TGCAGCGTCGAGTACCTCTCCGAGACCCAGTACTTC,CSVEYLSETQYF
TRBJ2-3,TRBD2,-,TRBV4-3,TGCGCCAGCAGCCAAGATTCGGGGGGAATCATGGATACGCAGTATTTT,CASSQDSGGIMDTQYF
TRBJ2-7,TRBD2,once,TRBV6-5,TGTGCCAGCAACCCTTCGGGACTAGAAGCTTGGGGGCAGTACTTC,CASNPSGLEAWGQYF
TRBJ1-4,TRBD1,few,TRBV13,TGTGCCAGCAGCTCTGCTCAGGGGGCCAGGGAAAAACTGTTTTTT,CASSSAQGAREKLFF
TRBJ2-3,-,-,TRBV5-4,TGTGCCAGCAGCTTGGCAGCGACTAGCACAGATACGCAGTATTTT,CASSLAATSTDTQYF
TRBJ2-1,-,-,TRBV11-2,TGTGCCAGCAGCTCCTACTATAGCGGCCACAACCACAATGAGCAGTTCTTC,CASSSYYSGHNHNEQFF
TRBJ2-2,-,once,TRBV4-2,TGTGCCAGCAGCCAACGGGAGAAGGTCGGGGAGCTGTTTTTT,CASSQREKVGELFF
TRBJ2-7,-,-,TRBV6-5,TGTGCCAGCAGTACCGGTTCCCCGGTCTTCTACGAGCAGTACTTC,CASSTGSPVFYEQYF
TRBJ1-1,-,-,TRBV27,TGTGCCAGCAGTTTATGGGGGGGGAACACTGAAGCTTTCTTT,CASSLWGGNTEAFF
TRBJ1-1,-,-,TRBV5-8,TGTGCCACCGTACGGGACTACACTGAAGCTTTCTTT,CATVRDYTEAFF
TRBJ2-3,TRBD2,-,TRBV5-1,TGCGCCAGCAGCTTGGGACTAGCTAGAGATACGCAGTATTTT,CASSLGLARDTQYF
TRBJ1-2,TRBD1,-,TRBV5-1,TGCGCCAGCAGCTTGGCTCAGGGGGCTACTTACTATGGCTACACCTTC,CASSLAQGATYYGYTF
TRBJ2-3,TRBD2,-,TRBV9,TGTGCCAGCAGCGTCTCCCCCTACCTCCTAGCGGGAGGGCCCGAGGATACGCAGTATTTT,CASSVSPYLLAGGPEDTQYF
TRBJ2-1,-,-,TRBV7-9,TGTGCCAGCAGCCCGCCGACAGGTTTGGATGAGCAGTTCTTC,CASSPPTGLDEQFF
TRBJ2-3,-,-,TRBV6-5,TGTGCCAGCAGTTACTCGGTACAGGGTTTCACAGATACGCAGTATTTT,CASSYSVQGFTDTQYF
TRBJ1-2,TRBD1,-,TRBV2,TGTGCCAGCAGCCCCGACAGGGGGGGGCTCACCTTC,CASSPDRGGLTF
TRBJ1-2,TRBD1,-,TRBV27,TGTGCCAGCAGTTTCGCGACAGGGTGGAAATTTAGTTTCTATGGCTACACCTTC,CASSFATGWKFSFYGYTF
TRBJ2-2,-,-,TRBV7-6,TGTGCCAGCAGCCAACAGGATATCTCGAACACCGGGGAGCTGTTTTTT,CASSQQDISNTGELFF
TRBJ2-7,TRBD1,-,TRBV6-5,TGTGCCAGCGGAGATACAGGGGTCGGCTACGAGCAGTACTTC,CASGDTGVGYEQYF